The 20 T cell receptor beta chains given below trace back to one sample, sequenced in a study of T-cell reconstitution after alpha-beta-depleted transplantation in children. Unique molecular identifiers were used in preparing the TCRbeta library. TCRdb used MiXCR to reprocess the PCR reads, holding one entry per CDR3 protein. The table includes hundreds of thousands of distinct CDR3 sequences, 30% to 35% detected once. The sequencing here drew on PBMCs from the stem cell graft donor, taken from the stem cell graft. The receptor set was obtained from a human donor who donated a stem cell graft to a child with aplastic anemia.

The rearrangement uses TRBV7-3 and TRBJ2-1, with D uncertain. CDR3 length equals 13 residues. The ends were cut back, 1 base at V and 6 bases at J, with 7 bases in the middle. Germline V lookup: CDR1 SGHTA, CDR2 FQGTGA. The CDR3 reads CASSLSVTNEQFF. The CDR3 nucleotides read TGTGCCAGCAGCTTAAGTGTTACCAATGAGCAGTTCTTC.

This clonotype was counted a few times. The CDR3 DNA reads as TGCAGTGCTAGAGATCACTTCGGGGCGTACACTGAAGCTTTCTTT. Amino acid sequence: CSARDHFGAYTEAFF. The chain recombines TRBV20-1 with TRBJ1-1, with a tentative D call TRBD1 (5 bases). CDR1 and CDR2 (germline): DFQATT, SNEGSKA (reference sequence). This CDR3 region has 15 residues. V was pared by 0 bases and J by 3 bases, with 14 bases between.

The genes are TRBV13 and TRBJ1-3; no definite D call. The V end was cut by 1 base, the J end by 4 bases, with 8 bases between. Germline lookup yields CDR1 PRHDT and CDR2 FYEKMQ (reference sequence). This CDR3 is 14 amino acids long. The CDR3 sequence is CASSLETSGNTIYF. The CDR3 DNA sequence: TGTGCCAGCAGCTTAGAGACTTCGGGAAACACCATATATTTT. The full variable domain, with the rest looked up from reference TRBV13 and TRBJ1-3, is AAGVIQSPRHLIKEKRETATLKCYPIPRHDTVYWYQQGPGQDPQFLISFYEKMQSDKGSIPDRFSAQQFSDYHSELNMSSLELGDSALYFCASSLETSGNTIYFGEGSWLTVV.

This clonotype was detected only a few times. This chain links TRBV7-2 with TRBJ2-5; 14 positions agree with TRBD2. The CDR3 extends over 17 amino acids. Trimming removed 5 bases from V and 5 bases from J; junction bases left unmatched: 10. Germline V gene data show CDR1 as SGHTA and CDR2 as FQGNSA. The CDR3 sequence: CASSHRLAGGPAETQYF. CDR3 DNA: TGTGCCAGCAGCCATAGACTAGCGGGAGGGCCTGCGGAGACCCAGTACTTC. Using reference TRBV7-2 and TRBJ2-5 for the parts outside the CDR3, the full variable domain is GAGVSQSPSNKVTEKGKDVELRCDPISGHTALYWYRQSLGQGLEFLIYFQGNSAPDKSGLPSDRFSAERTGGSVSTLTIQRTQQEDSAVYLCASSHRLAGGPAETQYFGPGTRLLVL.

V usage is TRBV27 and J usage is TRBJ2-4; D not certain. Germline V gives CDR1 MNHEY, CDR2 SMNVEV (reference sequence). This CDR3 has 17 amino acids. V lost 6 bases and J 3 bases, leaving 21 bases between the germline ends. DNA of the CDR3: TGTGCCAGCAGCGAGATCGGACCAGTGGGAAGCAAAAACATTCAGTACTTC. Translation: CASSEIGPVGSKNIQYF.

Worth noting for this clonotype: The limits of the CDR3 on the DNA are not certain, so only TCRdb's listed CDR3 is given. The genes are TRBV21-1 and TRBJ2-2; the DNA was not compared with TRBD2, the D call given in the table. TRBV21-1 is an annotated pseudogene. The CDR3 has 19 amino acids, counting both end residues. CDR3 protein: CASSLWGEGTSDSSGELFF.

The V call is TRBV27, the J call TRBJ1-1, with TRBD1 matching over 7 bases. CDR3 size: 14 residues. V gave up 5 bases and J gave up 8 bases; unmatched junction bases: 11. Looked up from germline, CDR1 is MNHEY and CDR2 is SMNVEV (reference sequence). The CDR3 region is CASSQSWVDREAFF. CDR3 coding DNA: TGTGCCAGCAGTCAAAGTTGGGTGGACAGGGAAGCTTTCTTT.

This chain connects TRBV11-3 to TRBJ2-5; 7 bases are shared with TRBD1. V shed 2 bases, J shed 10 bases, and the junction held 7 bases outside the gene matches. Germline CDR1 SGHNT, CDR2 YENEEA. The length of the CDR3 is 13 residues. The CDR3 DNA sequence: TGTGCCAGCAGCTTACCCGGGACAGCAGGCCAGTACTTC. This encodes CASSLPGTAGQYF.

This clonotype has only a few counts. This rearrangement joins TRBV12-3 or TRBV12-4 to TRBJ2-1; 11 nucleotides agree with TRBD2. The V segment lost 5 bases and the J segment 2 bases; nucleotides outside the gene matches: 14. The CDR3 loop spans 19 amino acids. The CDR3, as DNA: TGTGCCAGCAGTCCGGGTGACCTCAGACTAGCGGGGACCTACAATGAGCAGTTCTTC. Translating gives CASSPGDLRLAGTYNEQFF.

The rearrangement uses TRBV5-1 and TRBJ1-2; D remains ambiguous. The germline gives CDR1 SGHRS, CDR2 YFSETQ. The V end was cut by 0 bases, the J end by 7 bases, with 7 bases between. There are 12 residues in the CDR3. CDR3 amino acids: CASSLELGGYTF. CDR3 nucleotide sequence: TGCGCCAGCAGCTTGGAATTGGGTGGCTACACCTTC.

This clonotype was seen more than once but under ten times. The V call is TRBV18, the J call TRBJ1-1; D call uncertain. CDR3 length equals 13 residues. Germline CDR1 and CDR2: KGHSH and LQKENI. V was trimmed by 2 bases and J by 0 bases, leaving 4 bases between them. CDR3 residues: CASSPSVNTEAFF. For the CDR3, the DNA is TGTGCCAGCTCACCATCGGTGAACACTGAAGCTTTCTTT.

J is TRBJ2-3 and V is TRBV4-1; possibly TRBD2 for D (5 bases). Germline CDR1 reads MGHRA; CDR2 reads YSYEKL. The ends were cut back, 3 bases at V and 0 bases at J, with 13 bases in the middle. The CDR3 consists of 16 residues. The CDR3 is CASSHPSRTSTDTQYF. CDR3 in DNA: TGCGCCAGCAGCCACCCCTCCCGGACTAGCACAGATACGCAGTATTTT.

The chain couples TRBV5-6 to TRBJ2-1, with 7 positions matching TRBD2. Trimming cost V 4 bases and J 9 bases; bases outside gene matches: 10. Germline V gene lookup returns CDR1 SGHDT and CDR2 YYEEEE. The CDR3 is made up of 14 amino acids. This chain's CDR3 is CASSRGPGGSEQFF. The CDR3 DNA reads as TGTGCCAGCAGCCGCGGGCCGGGAGGTAGTGAGCAGTTCTTC. The full variable domain, completed using reference TRBV5-6 and TRBJ2-1, is DAGVTQSPTHLIKTRGQQVTLRCSPKSGHDTVSWYQQALGQGPQFIFQYYEEEERQRGNFPDRFSGHQFPNYSSELNVNALLLGDSALYLCASSRGPGGSEQFFGPGTRLTVL.

Ten or more counts support this clonotype. The rearrangement joins TRBV5-1 to TRBJ2-7; possible D gene TRBD1, 6 bases. The CDR3 spans 15 residues. Per the germline V gene, CDR1 is SGHRS and CDR2 is YFSETQ. The V end was cut by 2 bases, the J end by 1 base, with 13 bases between. This chain's CDR3 is CASSFGTPGSYEQYF. The CDR3 coding sequence is TGCGCCAGCAGCTTCGGGACACCTGGGTCCTACGAGCAGTACTTC.

This chain joins TRBV15 and TRBJ2-1; D may be TRBD1 (6 bases). This CDR3 has 19 amino acids. The germline V gene has CDR1 LNHNV and CDR2 YYDKDF (reference sequence). V dropped 3 bases and J dropped 3 bases, with 24 bases sitting between them. CDR3 protein: CATSRVRGIVRGDYNEQFF. As DNA, the CDR3 is TGTGCCACCAGCAGGGTCAGGGGTATTGTCCGGGGTGACTACAATGAGCAGTTCTTC.

The chain employs TRBV12-3 or TRBV12-4 and TRBJ1-3, with D maybe TRBD1 (6 bases). V was pared by 4 bases and J by 9 bases, with 22 bases between. CDR3 length: 16 residues. DNA for the CDR3: TGTGCCAGCAGTTCCCCCCGGGGGGCATCCAGAGGCACCATATATTTT. This sequence encodes CASSSPRGASRGTIYF.

J is TRBJ1-3 and V is TRBV4-3, with 9 bases that match TRBD1. J was trimmed by 2 bases and V by 4 bases; bases with no gene match: 6. Germline-derived CDR1 and CDR2 are LGHNA and YSLEER. The CDR3 is 16 amino acids. The CDR3 is CASSPRDRETGNTIYF. The CDR3 DNA follows: TGCGCCAGCAGCCCTCGGGACAGGGAAACTGGAAACACCATATATTTT.

The V call is TRBV28, the J call TRBJ2-7; D may correspond to TRBD1 or TRBD2 (5 bases each). The germline V gene encodes CDR1 MDHEN and CDR2 SYDVKM. The CDR3 spans 14 residues. V lost 4 bases to trimming and J lost 7 bases, with 17 bases between them. DNA of the CDR3: TGTGCCAGCAGTTCCACCGGGACCCTCGAGGAGCAGTACTTC. It translates to CASSSTGTLEEQYF. Full variable domain (outside the CDR3, taken from reference TRBV28 and TRBJ2-7): DVKVTQSSRYLVKRTGEKVFLECVQDMDHENMFWYRQDPGLGLRLIYFSYDVKMKEKGDIPEGYSVSREKKERFSLILESASTNQTSMYLCASSSTGTLEEQYFGPGTRLTVT.

This rearrangement joins TRBV30 to TRBJ1-5; TRBD1 is a possible D gene (5 bases). Deletions cut 3 bases from V and 7 bases from J, with 13 bases between. The germline CDR1 and CDR2 sequences are GTSNPN and SVGIG (reference sequence). The CDR3 extends over 13 amino acids. The CDR3 reads CAWSGPGPQPQHF. In DNA, the CDR3 is TGTGCCTGGAGCGGCCCGGGGCCCCAGCCCCAGCATTTT. The variable domain in full, completed from reference TRBV30 and TRBJ1-5, reads SQTIHQWPATLVQPVGSPLSLECTVEGTSNPNLYWYRQAAGRGLQLLFYSVGIGQISSEVPQNLSASRPQDRQFILSSKKLLLSDSGFYLCAWSGPGPQPQHFGDGTRLSIL.

This clonotype was seen many times. One end of the junction is discordant with germline, which a read error may explain. This chain uses TRBV4-3 with TRBJ2-1; 9 bases agree with TRBD1. In germline, CDR1 is LGHNA, CDR2 YSLEER. The CDR3 length is 15 residues. CDR3 bases: TGTGCCAGCAGCCCGGACAGGGGCTCCTACAATGAGCAGTTCTTC. It codes for CASSPDRGSYNEQFF.